The 26 T cell receptor beta chains reported below all come from one sample, sequenced in a study of neoadjuvant anti-PD-1 for oral cavity cancer. Clones were read by immunoSEQ multiplex PCR, and TCRdb kept only the in-frame ones, dropping some. The sample has under 20,000 clones, roughly 72% seen once. Sequences were derived from PBMCs, sampled before nivolumab (anti-PD-1) treatment. The receptors stem from a person between 40 and 79 years old with oral cavity squamous cell carcinoma.

This chain links TRBV2 with TRBJ1-5, with 8 bases identical to TRBD1. From germline, CDR1 is SNHLY and CDR2 FYNNEI. This CDR3 contains 16 residues. Germline trimming cut 5 bases from V and 0 bases from J; bases unmatched to any gene: 6. This chain's CDR3 is CASSSTGTGSNQPQHF. DNA of the CDR3: TGTGCCAGCAGTTCGACCGGGACAGGTAGCAATCAGCCCCAGCATTTT.

This chain joins TRBV30 and TRBJ2-7; no definite D call. Trimming shortened V by 0 bases and J by 6 bases, and 6 bases separated the two germline ends. Germline V gene lookup returns CDR1 GTSNPN and CDR2 SVGIG (reference sequence). This CDR3 spans 11 amino acids. The CDR3 reads CAWSVGSEQYF. DNA of the CDR3: TGTGCCTGGAGTGTGGGGTCCGAGCAGTACTTC. The full variable domain, with the rest looked up from reference TRBV30 and TRBJ2-7, is SQTIHQWPATLVQPVGSPLSLECTVEGTSNPNLYWYRQAAGRGLQLLFYSVGIGQISSEVPQNLSASRPQDRQFILSSKKLLLSDSGFYLCAWSVGSEQYFGPGTRLTVT.

This sequence joins TRBV27 and TRBJ1-5, with 7 bases matching TRBD1. CDR3 size: 14 residues. Per the germline V gene, CDR1 is MNHEY and CDR2 is SMNVEV (reference sequence). V lost 6 bases, J lost 2 bases, and 4 bases stayed unmatched. CDR3 sequence: CASSPDRRNQPQHF. CDR3 sequence (DNA): TGTGCCAGCAGCCCGGACAGGCGCAATCAGCCCCAGCATTTT.

This rearrangement joins TRBV5-1 to TRBJ1-1; D is possibly TRBD1 (5 bases). V lost 3 bases and J lost 5, with 14 bases in between. Germline lookup yields CDR1 SGHRS and CDR2 YFSETQ. There are 14 residues in the CDR3. The DNA of the CDR3 is TGCGCCAGCAGCTCGCCCCCGGGGGGAACTGAAGCTTTCTTT. The encoded protein is CASSSPPGGTEAFF.

The chain has TRBV27 and TRBJ2-1; possible D gene TRBD1, 7 bases. Trimming stripped 7 bases from V and 0 bases from J, with 19 bases between. The CDR3 loop spans 17 amino acids. Germline CDR1 reads MNHEY; CDR2 reads SMNVEV (reference sequence). The CDR3 sequence is CASTQGGRLSSYNEQFF. Here the CDR3 DNA reads TGTGCCAGCACCCAGGGGGGCCGGCTAAGCTCCTACAATGAGCAGTTCTTC.

V is TRBV29-1 and J is TRBJ1-4; D may be TRBD1 (6 bases). Germline CDR1 and CDR2: SQVTM and ANQGSEA. Trimming removed 7 bases at V and 8 bases at J, with 17 bases between. The CDR3 runs to 13 residues. The CDR3 loop is CSALGDTPEKLFF. Here the CDR3 DNA reads TGCAGCGCCCTCGGGGACACCCCAGAAAAACTGTTTTTT.

The chain combines TRBV30 with TRBJ1-4; tentatively, D is TRBD1 (5 bases). V shed 6 bases and J shed 4 bases, with 15 bases lying between them. CDR1 GTSNPN and CDR2 SVGIG come from the germline V gene (reference sequence). CDR3 length: 14 amino acids. The DNA of the CDR3 is TGTGCCTGCCCTTCCGGGGCCCTTAATGAAAAACTGTTTTTT. Encoded protein: CACPSGALNEKLFF.

This chain connects TRBV19 to TRBJ1-5, with D tentatively TRBD1 (5 bases). Germline V gene data show CDR1 as LNHDA and CDR2 as SQIVND (reference sequence). V lost 1 base and J lost 0, with 10 bases in between. The length of the CDR3 is 16 residues. CDR3 residues: CASSIVRGYSNQPQHF. DNA of the CDR3: TGTGCCAGTAGTATAGTAAGGGGTTATAGCAATCAGCCCCAGCATTTT. Complete variable domain (other parts from reference TRBV19 and TRBJ1-5): DGGITQSPKYLFRKEGQNVTLSCEQNLNHDAMYWYRQDPGQGLRLIYYSQIVNDFQKGDIAEGYSVSREKKESFPLTVTSAQKNPTAFYLCASSIVRGYSNQPQHFGDGTRLSIL.

The CDR3 region has the DNA TGTGCCTGGAGTGTATCGAGGACGGTAACCTACGAGCAGTACTTC. Amino acids: CAWSVSRTVTYEQYF. The chain carries TRBV30 and TRBJ2-7; D call uncertain. V lost 0 bases and J lost 2, with 14 bases in between. The CDR3 is 15 residues long. Germline V gives CDR1 GTSNPN, CDR2 SVGIG (reference sequence).

This clone was seen a handful of times. The chain has TRBV5-1 and TRBJ2-7; D is perhaps TRBD1 or TRBD2 (5 bases each). Trimming shortened V by 0 bases and J by 0 bases, and 7 bases separated the two germline ends. CDR3 length: 14 amino acids. Germline V gene lookup returns CDR1 SGHRS and CDR2 YFSETQ. CDR3 nucleotides: TGCGCCAGCAGCTTGGGGGGGAACTCCTACGAGCAGTACTTC. Protein: CASSLGGNSYEQYF.

The chain uses TRBV29-1 and TRBJ2-1; D gene uncertain. This CDR3 comprises 12 residues. Germline V gene sequence: CDR1 SQVTM, CDR2 ANQGSEA. The DNA for the CDR3 is TGCACCACATGGGCACGAGATAATGAGCAGTTCTTC. This codes for CTTWARDNEQFF.

The V and J genes are TRBV10-1 and TRBJ2-1, with D hard to call. V shed 3 bases and J shed 8 bases, with 14 bases lying between them. CDR1 and CDR2 from the germline V gene are WNHNN and SYGVQD (reference sequence). The CDR3 extends over 14 amino acids. The DNA of the CDR3 is TGCGCCAGCAGTGATTGGGTAGCCGGAGATGAGCAGTTCTTC. Protein product: CASSDWVAGDEQFF.

The J gene is TRBJ2-3, the V gene TRBV9; TRBD2 is a possible D gene (6 bases). Deletions cut 1 base from V and 2 bases from J, with 11 bases between. Germline CDR1 reads SGDLS; CDR2 reads YYNGEE. The CDR3 spans 15 residues. The CDR3 spells CASSVSGEFTDTQYF. DNA for the CDR3: TGTGCCAGCAGCGTATCGGGGGAGTTCACAGATACGCAGTATTTT.

This clone was detected a few times. The chain recombines TRBV2 with TRBJ2-3, with D uncertain. The germline gives CDR1 SNHLY, CDR2 FYNNEI. V was cut by 6 bases and J by 1 base, with 5 bases left in between. The CDR3 totals 12 residues. The CDR3 region is CASRSGTDTQYF. The CDR3 nucleotides are TGTGCCAGCAGGTCAGGCACAGATACGCAGTATTTT.

The rearrangement links TRBV30 to TRBJ2-7; 7 bases align to TRBD2. Trimming removed 3 bases from V and 5 bases from J; junction bases left unmatched: 10. Germline assignment: CDR1 GTSNPN and CDR2 SVGIG (reference sequence). The CDR3 extends over 14 amino acids. The chain's CDR3 is CAWSAIGGGNEQYF. The DNA of the CDR3 is TGTGCCTGGAGCGCCATCGGCGGGGGAAACGAGCAGTACTTC.

The chain links TRBV30 to TRBJ2-7; 16 nucleotides line up with TRBD2. The V gene's germline CDR1 is GTSNPN and CDR2 SVGIG (reference sequence). The V and J ends lost 3 bases and 7 bases, in that order; junction bases with no gene match: 6. There are 15 residues in the CDR3. CDR3 nucleotides: TGTGCCTGGAGGGGGACTAGCGGGAGGGCAGGGGAGCAGTACTTC. Residues: CAWRGTSGRAGEQYF.

The V call is TRBV7-2, the J call TRBJ2-3; TRBD2 agrees at 11 bases. V trimming: 2 bases; J trimming: 7 bases; junction bases outside the gene matches: 14. Germline V gives CDR1 SGHTA, CDR2 FQGNSA. This CDR3 has 18 amino acids. The CDR3 loop reads CASSLKPLGTSGRYTQYF. The CDR3, as DNA: TGTGCCAGCAGCTTAAAGCCCCTGGGTACTAGCGGGAGATATACGCAGTATTTT.

This chain links TRBV9 with TRBJ2-7; perhaps TRBD1 as D (6 bases). This CDR3 is 15 amino acids long. Germline lookup yields CDR1 SGDLS and CDR2 YYNGEE. Trimming pared 0 bases from V and 0 bases from J, leaving 10 bases between. In nucleotides, the CDR3 is TGTGCCAGCAGCGTAGGGGACACCTACTCCTACGAGCAGTACTTC. Its protein product is CASSVGDTYSYEQYF.

V is TRBV25-1 and J is TRBJ1-1, with unresolved D. The CDR3 is made up of 14 amino acids. The germline V gene encodes CDR1 MGHDK and CDR2 SYGVNS. V lost 2 bases, J lost 4 bases, and 11 bases lay in between. The DNA for the CDR3 is TGTGCCAGCAGTGAAATTAGGGAGTCCACTGAAGCTTTCTTT. Its translation: CASSEIRESTEAFF.

This chain joins TRBV5-1 and TRBJ2-2, with D tentatively TRBD2 (6 bases). Deletions cut 5 bases from V and 6 bases from J, with 17 bases between. Germline-derived CDR1 and CDR2 are SGHRS and YFSETQ. This CDR3 region has 15 residues. The CDR3 reads CASSPQAGPSGELFF. The DNA for the CDR3 is TGCGCCAGCAGTCCGCAGGCGGGGCCCTCCGGGGAGCTGTTTTTT.

The chain employs TRBV5-1 and TRBJ2-1; D perhaps matches TRBD1 (6 bases). The germline gives CDR1 SGHRS, CDR2 YFSETQ. CDR3 size: 16 residues. The V end was cut by 4 bases, the J end by 0 bases, with 14 bases between. CDR3 sequence: CASSPGRGSSYNEQFF. In DNA form, the CDR3 reads TGCGCCAGCAGCCCGGGTAGGGGGAGCTCCTACAATGAGCAGTTCTTC.

This rearrangement joins TRBV28 to TRBJ2-4, with D perhaps matching TRBD2 (5 bases). This CDR3 has 13 amino acids. The germline gives CDR1 MDHEN, CDR2 SYDVKM. V was clipped by 10 bases and J by 2 bases, with 12 bases between them. The CDR3 DNA sequence: TGTGCCACCCCCCGGGGTCCCAAAAACATTCAGTACTTC. Translated: CATPRGPKNIQYF.

The rearrangement uses TRBV10-3 and TRBJ2-3; D is uncertain. Germline V gene lookup returns CDR1 ENHRY and CDR2 SYGVKD. This CDR3 is 16 amino acids long. The ends were cut back, 0 bases at V and 2 bases at J, with 12 bases in the middle. CDR3 bases: TGTGCCATCAGTGAGTCGACGGGCGGAGCCACAGATACGCAGTATTTT. It encodes CAISESTGGATDTQYF.

V and J are TRBV29-1 and TRBJ2-3, with 8 bases that match TRBD2. The CDR3 loop spans 13 amino acids. V lost 1 base and J lost 10; bases outside the gene matches: 7. Germline V lookup: CDR1 SQVTM, CDR2 ANQGSEA. CDR3 region: CSVEAPTSAAQYF. In nucleotides, the CDR3 is TGCAGCGTTGAAGCTCCGACTAGCGCAGCGCAGTATTTT.

The chain is built from TRBV5-1 and TRBJ2-1; D is unclear. The CDR3 has 13 amino acids. V gave up 0 bases and J gave up 8 bases, with 9 bases separating them. Looked up from germline, CDR1 is SGHRS and CDR2 is YFSETQ. DNA for the CDR3: TGCGCCAGCAGCTTGGAGATAGAGGATGAGCAGTTCTTC. Translated: CASSLEIEDEQFF.

The V gene is TRBV10-3, the J gene TRBJ2-3; D is ambiguous. The CDR3 consists of 15 residues. CDR1 is ENHRY and CDR2 is SYGVKD in the germline V gene. Trimming shortened V by 0 bases and J by 0 bases, and 7 bases separated the two germline ends. The CDR3 is CAISESTESTDTQYF. CDR3 bases: TGTGCCATCAGTGAGTCGACGGAGAGCACAGATACGCAGTATTTT.